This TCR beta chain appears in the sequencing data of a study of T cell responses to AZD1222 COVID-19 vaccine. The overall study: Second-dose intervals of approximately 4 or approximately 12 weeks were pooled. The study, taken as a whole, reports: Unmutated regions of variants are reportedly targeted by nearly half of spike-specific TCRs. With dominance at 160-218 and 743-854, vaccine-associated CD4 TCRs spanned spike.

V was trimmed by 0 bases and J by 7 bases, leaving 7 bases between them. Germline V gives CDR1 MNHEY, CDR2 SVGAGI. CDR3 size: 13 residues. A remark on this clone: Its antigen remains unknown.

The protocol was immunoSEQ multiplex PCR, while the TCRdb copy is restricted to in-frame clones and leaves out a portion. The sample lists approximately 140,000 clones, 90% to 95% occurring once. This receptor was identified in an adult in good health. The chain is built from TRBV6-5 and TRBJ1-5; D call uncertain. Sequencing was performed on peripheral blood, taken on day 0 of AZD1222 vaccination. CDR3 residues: CASSYSTGQPQHF. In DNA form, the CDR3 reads TGTGCCAGCAGTTACTCGACGGGGCAGCCCCAGCATTTT.